The sequence of this T cell receptor beta chain was determined in a study of control samples from healthy donors and cancer patients. The method was immunoSEQ multiplex PCR; TCRdb's version includes in-frame clones alone and lacks a portion of them. The data hold 120,000 or so clones, with 70% to 90% observed a single time. This CDR3 spans 20 amino acids. Germline trimming cut 4 bases from V and 8 bases from J; bases unmatched to any gene: 27. Germline CDR1 reads SGHRS; CDR2 reads YFSETQ. This sequence was found in a man aged 55 to 69 in good health. The rearrangement uses TRBV5-1 and TRBJ2-1; TRBD2 matches 7 bases. Material: blood. The CDR3 here is CASSPPTRGPFSGGGDEQFF. The CDR3 coding sequence is TGCGCCAGCAGCCCTCCGACAAGAGGCCCTTTTAGCGGCGGGGGAGATGAGCAGTTCTTC. The full variable domain, with the rest looked up from reference TRBV5-1 and TRBJ2-1, is KAGVTQTPRYLIKTRGQQVTLSCSPISGHRSVSWYQQTPGQGLQFLFEYFSETQRNKGNFPGRFSGRQFSNSRSEMNVSTLELGDSALYLCASSPPTRGPFSGGGDEQFFGPGTRLTVL.